The sequence of this T cell receptor (beta chain) was determined in a study of shared T cell receptors in the human thymus. This clone was counted between two and nine times. The CDR3 is 17 residues long. The V gene's germline CDR1 is LNHDA and CDR2 SQIVND (reference sequence). With 7 bases clipped from V and 6 bases from J, the junction kept 15 bases outside the gene matches. TCRdb's copy holds only in-frame clones and misses some; the assay was immunoSEQ multiplex PCR. The repertoire holds hundreds of thousands of clones, roughly 85% seen once, with more than 0.01% in the top ten. This same sample was also taken into another study, of human thymus T cells.

This TCR was recovered from a girl in the first two years of life with a congenital heart defect. The sample taken for sequencing was thymocytes. V gene TRBV19 combines with J gene TRBJ1-6, with 7 bases matching TRBD1. CDR3 residues: CASMPRETGTFNSPLHF. The CDR3 nucleotides are TGTGCCAGTATGCCACGGGAGACAGGGACCTTTAATTCACCCCTCCACTTT. The whole variable domain, remainder taken from reference TRBV19 and TRBJ1-6, is DGGITQSPKYLFRKEGQNVTLSCEQNLNHDAMYWYRQDPGQGLRLIYYSQIVNDFQKGDIAEGYSVSREKKESFPLTVTSAQKNPTAFYLCASMPRETGTFNSPLHFGNGTRLTVT.